This passage covers 2 T cell receptor beta chains from one sample sequenced in a study of glioma-infiltrating T cells. Using RNA template, CDR3s of TCR alpha and beta were amplified with iRepertoire arm-PCR. TCRdb recomputed calls from the multiplex PCR reads with MiXCR, one row per CDR3 protein. Here the sample spans about 190,000 distinct CDR3 sequences, roughly a third being singletons. The sequencing sample was made of glioma tissue, nonneoplastic brain tissue, or PBMCs (not recorded which). These receptors were taken from a human donor with low-grade glioma or glioblastoma, undergoing nonglioma brain surgery, or in good health (not recorded which).

At least ten counts were recorded for this clonotype. The chain employs TRBV7-2 and TRBJ2-2, with D possibly TRBD1 on 7 matching bases. This CDR3 has 17 amino acids. The V end was cut by 7 bases, the J end by 6 bases, with 24 bases between. CDR1 SGHTA and CDR2 FQGNSA come from the germline V gene. The CDR3 is CASTPSDRQGISGELFF. The DNA of the CDR3 is TGTGCCAGCACCCCTAGCGATCGACAGGGTATATCCGGGGAGCTGTTTTTT.

The chain uses TRBV29-1 and TRBJ2-3; 12 bases agree with TRBD2. From germline, CDR1 is SQVTM and CDR2 ANQGSEA. V was pared by 6 bases and J by 4 bases, with 5 bases of the junction left unmatched. The CDR3 is made up of 14 amino acids. CDR3 sequence: CSVAGLAGPDTQYF. CDR3 bases: TGCAGCGTGGCCGGACTAGCGGGACCAGATACGCAGTATTTT.